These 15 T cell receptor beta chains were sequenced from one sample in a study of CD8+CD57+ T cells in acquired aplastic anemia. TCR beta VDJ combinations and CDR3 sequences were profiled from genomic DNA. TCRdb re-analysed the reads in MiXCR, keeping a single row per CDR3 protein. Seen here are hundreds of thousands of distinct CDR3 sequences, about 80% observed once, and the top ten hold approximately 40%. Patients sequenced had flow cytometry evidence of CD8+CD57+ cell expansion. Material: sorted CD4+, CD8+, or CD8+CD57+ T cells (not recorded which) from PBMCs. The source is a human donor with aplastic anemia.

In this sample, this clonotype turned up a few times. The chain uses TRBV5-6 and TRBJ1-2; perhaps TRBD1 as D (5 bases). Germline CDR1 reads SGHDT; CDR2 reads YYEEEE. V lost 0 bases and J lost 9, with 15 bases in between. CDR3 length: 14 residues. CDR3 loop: CASSLERGYLRYTF. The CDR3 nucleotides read TGTGCCAGCAGCTTGGAGAGGGGTTATCTCCGCTACACCTTC.

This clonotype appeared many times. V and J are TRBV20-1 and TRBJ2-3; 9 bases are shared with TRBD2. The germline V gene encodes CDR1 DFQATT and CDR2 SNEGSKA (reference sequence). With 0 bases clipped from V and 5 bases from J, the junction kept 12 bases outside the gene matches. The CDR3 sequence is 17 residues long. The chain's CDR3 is CSARDSPKAGGRDTQYF. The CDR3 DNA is TGCAGTGCTAGAGATTCCCCTAAAGCGGGAGGTAGAGATACGCAGTATTTT.

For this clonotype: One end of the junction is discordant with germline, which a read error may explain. The DNA of the CDR3 is TGTGCCAGCGGCGACGGGGGAACGAATACGGCGTATTTT. The encoded protein is CASGDGGTNTAYF. J is TRBJ1-1 and V is TRBV2; maybe TRBD1 (5 bases). CDR3 length: 13 residues. Germline CDR1 and CDR2: SNHLY and FYNNEI.

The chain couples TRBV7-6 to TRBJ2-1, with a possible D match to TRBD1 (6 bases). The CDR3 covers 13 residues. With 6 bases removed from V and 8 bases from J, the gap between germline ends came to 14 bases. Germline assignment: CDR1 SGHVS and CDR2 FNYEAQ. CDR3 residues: CASSSDRIHEQFF. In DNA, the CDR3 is TGTGCCAGCAGTTCAGACAGGATCCATGAGCAGTTCTTC.

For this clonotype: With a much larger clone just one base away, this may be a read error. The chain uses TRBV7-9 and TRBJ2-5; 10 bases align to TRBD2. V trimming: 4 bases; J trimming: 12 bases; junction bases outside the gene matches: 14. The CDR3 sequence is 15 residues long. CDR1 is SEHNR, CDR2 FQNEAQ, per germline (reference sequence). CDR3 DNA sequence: TGTGCCAGCAGCTCTCAAAGAAGCGGGGGGGACGATGAGTACTTC. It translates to CASSSQRSGGDDEYF. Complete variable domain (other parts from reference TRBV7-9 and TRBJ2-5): DTGVSQNPRHKITKRGQNVTFRCDPISEHNRLYWYRQTLGQGPEFLTYFQNEAQLEKSRLLSDRFSAERPKGSFSTLEIQRTEQGDSAMYLCASSSQRSGGDDEYFGPGTRLLVL.

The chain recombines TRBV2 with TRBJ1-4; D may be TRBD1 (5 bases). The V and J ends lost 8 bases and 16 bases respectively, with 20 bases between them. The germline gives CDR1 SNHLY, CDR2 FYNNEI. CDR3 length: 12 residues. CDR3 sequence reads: CASGDGGEDTFF. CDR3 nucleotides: TGTGCCAGCGGGGACGGGGGTGAAGATACGTTTTTT.

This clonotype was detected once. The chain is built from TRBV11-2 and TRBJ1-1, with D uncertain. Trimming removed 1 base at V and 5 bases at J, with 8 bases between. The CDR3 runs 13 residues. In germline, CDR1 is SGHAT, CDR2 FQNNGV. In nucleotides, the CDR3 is TGTGCCAGCAGCTTAGCCTTGACTACTGAAGCTTTCTTT. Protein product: CASSLALTTEAFF.

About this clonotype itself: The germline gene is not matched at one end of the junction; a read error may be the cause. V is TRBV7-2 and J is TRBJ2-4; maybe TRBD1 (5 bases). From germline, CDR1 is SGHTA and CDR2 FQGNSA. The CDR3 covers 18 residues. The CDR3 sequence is CASSGQGKNGSANNIQYF. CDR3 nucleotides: TGTGCCAGCAGCGGGCAGGGCAAAAATGGTTCGGCCAACAACATTCAGTACTTC. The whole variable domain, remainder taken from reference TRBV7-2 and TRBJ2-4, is GAGVSQSPSNKVTEKGKDVELRCDPISGHTALYWYRQSLGQGLEFLIYFQGNSAPDKSGLPSDRFSAERTGGSVSTLTIQRTQQEDSAVYLCASSGQGKNGSANNIQYFGAGTRLSVL.

CDR3 sequence (DNA): TGTGCCAGCAGCTTAGATCTGACAGCCAAAAACATTCAGTACTTC. It codes for CASSLDLTAKNIQYF. This rearrangement joins TRBV11-3 to TRBJ2-4; no clear D. Trimming left V 0 bases short and J 0 bases short, with 6 bases between. CDR1 is SGHNT and CDR2 is YENEEA in the germline V gene. This CDR3 is built from 15 residues.

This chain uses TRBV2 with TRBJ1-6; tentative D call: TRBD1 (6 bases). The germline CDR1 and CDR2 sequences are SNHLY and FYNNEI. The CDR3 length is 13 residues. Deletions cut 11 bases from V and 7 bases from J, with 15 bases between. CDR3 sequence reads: CAGLRDTNSPLHF. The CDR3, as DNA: TGTGCCGGACTCCGGGACACAAATTCACCCCTCCACTTT.

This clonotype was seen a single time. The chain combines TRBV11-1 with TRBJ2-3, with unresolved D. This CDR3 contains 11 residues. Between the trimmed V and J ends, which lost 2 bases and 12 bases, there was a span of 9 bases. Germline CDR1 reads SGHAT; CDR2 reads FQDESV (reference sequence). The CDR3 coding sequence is TGTGCCAGCAGCTTATCACAGACACAGTATTTT. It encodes CASSLSQTQYF.

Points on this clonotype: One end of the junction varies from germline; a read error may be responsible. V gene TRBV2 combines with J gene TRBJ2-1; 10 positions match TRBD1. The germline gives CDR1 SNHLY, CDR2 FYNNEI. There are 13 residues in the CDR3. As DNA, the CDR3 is TGTGCCAGCGGACAGGGGGGCACGGGAACGCAGTCCTTC. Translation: CASGQGGTGTQSF.

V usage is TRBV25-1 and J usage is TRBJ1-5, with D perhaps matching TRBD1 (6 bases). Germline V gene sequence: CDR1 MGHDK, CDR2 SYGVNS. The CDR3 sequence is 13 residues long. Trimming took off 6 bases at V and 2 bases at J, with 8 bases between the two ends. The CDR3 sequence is CASRGAGNQPQHF. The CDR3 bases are TGTGCCAGCAGGGGGGCAGGCAATCAGCCCCAGCATTTT.

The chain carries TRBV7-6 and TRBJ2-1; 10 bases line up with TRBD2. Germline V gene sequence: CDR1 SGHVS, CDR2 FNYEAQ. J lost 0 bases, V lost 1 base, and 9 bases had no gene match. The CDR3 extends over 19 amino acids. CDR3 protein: CASSLEGLAGASSYNEQFF. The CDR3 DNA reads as TGTGCCAGCAGCTTAGAGGGTCTAGCGGGGGCCAGCTCCTACAATGAGCAGTTCTTC.

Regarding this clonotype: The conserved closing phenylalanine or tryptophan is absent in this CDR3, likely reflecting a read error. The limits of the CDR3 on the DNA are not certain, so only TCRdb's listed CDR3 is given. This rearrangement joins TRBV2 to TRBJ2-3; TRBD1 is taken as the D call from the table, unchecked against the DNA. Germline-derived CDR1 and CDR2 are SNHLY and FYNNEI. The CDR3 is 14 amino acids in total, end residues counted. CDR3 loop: CASSLGFFGTGAVC.